This T cell receptor beta chain was recorded in a study of spatial heterogeneity in lung cancer. Study summary: Where available, sequencing covered follow-up PBMC samples, taken at a median of roughly 22 months after resection. Study-wide findings and caveats: Ubiquitous expanded tumor TCRs appeared in blood more at resection than follow-up.

Sample time point: blood at routine non-recurrence follow-up after resection. CDR1 DFQATT and CDR2 SNEGSKA come from the germline V gene (reference sequence). This CDR3 contains 14 residues. Trimming took off 3 bases at V and 2 bases at J, with 14 bases between the two ends. This clonotype was picked up many times. Its antigen is undetermined. Each CDR3 protein gets one entry after TCRdb re-called the 5' RACE reads with MiXCR. The sample lists tens of thousands of distinct CDR3 sequences, approximately 12% occurring once. The material sequenced was PBMCs, taken at follow-up. This clonotype was sampled from a male donor with early-stage non-small cell lung cancer. V usage is TRBV20-1 and J usage is TRBJ2-7, with a possible D match to TRBD2 (5 bases). CDR3 loop: CSASPAAGAYEQYF. The DNA of the CDR3 is TGCAGTGCTAGCCCTGCGGCGGGCGCCTACGAGCAGTACTTC.